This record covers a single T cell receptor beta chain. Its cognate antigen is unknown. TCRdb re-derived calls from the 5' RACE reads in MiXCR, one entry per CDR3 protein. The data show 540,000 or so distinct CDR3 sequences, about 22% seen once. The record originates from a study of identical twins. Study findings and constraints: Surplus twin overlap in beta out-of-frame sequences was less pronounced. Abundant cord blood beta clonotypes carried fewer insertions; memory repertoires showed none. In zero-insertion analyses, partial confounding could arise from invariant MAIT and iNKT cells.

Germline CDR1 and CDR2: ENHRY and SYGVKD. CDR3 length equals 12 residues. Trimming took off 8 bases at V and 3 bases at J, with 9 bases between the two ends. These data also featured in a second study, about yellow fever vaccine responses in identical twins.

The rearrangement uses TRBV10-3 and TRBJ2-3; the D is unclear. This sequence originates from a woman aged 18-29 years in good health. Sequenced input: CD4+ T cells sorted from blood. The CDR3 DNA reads TGTGCCATCGGCGTAGAGACAGATACGCAGTATTTT. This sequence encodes CAIGVETDTQYF.